The entry below describes one TCR beta chain. Its specificity is unknown. This entry is derived from a study of OX40 agonist ivuxolimab in advanced cancers. Study observations and caveats: At 0.1 to 3.0 mg/kg, CD4+ and CD8+ blood T cells expanded clonally by week 6.

The table came from immunoSEQ multiplex PCR; TCRdb's copy has only in-frame clones and leaves some out. Of about 45,000 clones listed, around nine tenths are singletons. The CDR3 is 16 residues long. This receptor was taken from an adult with an advanced solid tumor such as melanoma, head and neck, liver or kidney cancer. The V call is TRBV1, the J call TRBJ1-2; the table's TRBD1 call for D was not verified on the DNA. TRBV1 is a listed pseudogene. Specimen: CD4+ or CD8+ T cells sorted from blood, collected in a trial of the OX40 agonist ivuxolimab. The CDR3 coding sequence is TGCACCAGCAGATCAGGCATTGTGCGAAAGACCTATGGCTACACCTTC. Residues: CTSRSGIVRKTYGYTF.